The sequence of this T cell receptor (beta chain) was determined in a study of blood T cell repertoires in COVID-19. Original processing methods: Reference gene primers were amplified, and this amplification served to estimate nucleated cell counts. Clones were sequenced by immunoSEQ multiplex PCR, and TCRdb holds only the in-frame ones, with some missing. The V and J calls and the clone size are those of that table, but D and trimming were determined from the DNA. Of about 180,000 clones detected, approximately 84% appear once; the ten largest clones hold 6% to 8.5%. CDR3 length equals 18 residues. Germline V CDR1 and CDR2: LNHDA, SQIVND (reference sequence). Germline trimming cut 6 bases from V and 1 base from J; bases unmatched to any gene: 14.

V and J are TRBV19 and TRBJ1-2; TRBD1 aligns across 10 bases. Sequencing used peripheral blood. This clonotype originated in a human donor in a cohort sampled during active COVID-19. The CDR3, as DNA: TGTGCCAGTAGGACCCCTGGGACAGGGGTCTCGAATAACTATGGCTACACCTTC. This translates into CASRTPGTGVSNNYGYTF. Using reference TRBV19 and TRBJ1-2 for the parts outside the CDR3, the full variable domain is DGGITQSPKYLFRKEGQNVTLSCEQNLNHDAMYWYRQDPGQGLRLIYYSQIVNDFQKGDIAEGYSVSREKKESFPLTVTSAQKNPTAFYLCASRTPGTGVSNNYGYTFGSGTRLTVV.